The 12 T cell receptor beta chains below all came from one sample that was sequenced in a study of post-analysis software for immune sequencing data. Tagging with unique molecular identifiers was a feature of the TCR beta cDNA libraries. MiXCR, run by TCRdb on the PCR reads, gives a single entry per CDR3 protein. The sample lists about 430,000 distinct CDR3 sequences, 39% occurring once. Whole-study findings and limits: Elevated frequency relative to controls characterized roughly 5 TRBV segments in patients, TRBV5-6, TRBV5-1 and TRBV20-1 among them.

These receptors lack a known antigen. Sequencing input: blood. The receptor set was obtained from a girl under 10 years old with multiple sclerosis.

This chain links TRBV28 with TRBJ2-1; D possibly matches TRBD1 or TRBD2 (5 bases each). CDR1 and CDR2 from the germline V gene are MDHEN and SYDVKM. V was trimmed by 8 bases and J by 5 bases, leaving 16 bases between them. There are 14 residues in the CDR3. CDR3 nucleotide sequence: TGTGCCAGCTCTAGTGGGGGTGTTCACAATGAGCAGTTCTTC. Protein sequence: CASSSGGVHNEQFF.

The rearrangement joins TRBV6-1 to TRBJ2-3; 14 nucleotides agree with TRBD2. Germline assignment: CDR1 MNHNS and CDR2 SASEGT. Trimming at V came to 6 bases and at J to 1 base, leaving 12 bases not matched to a gene. The CDR3 length is 19 residues. The CDR3 here is CASSLDPRLAGGGTDTQYF. CDR3 DNA sequence: TGTGCCAGCAGCCTAGATCCCAGACTAGCGGGGGGGGGCACAGATACGCAGTATTTT.

The chain employs TRBV6-6 and TRBJ2-7; weak D call: TRBD1 (6 bases). The CDR3 is 14 residues long. V lost 2 bases and J lost 2, with 10 bases in between. Germline CDR1 and CDR2: MNHNY and SVGAGI (reference sequence). CDR3 bases: TGTGCCAGCAGTTACGATGGGACAACCTACGAGCAGTACTTC. Protein: CASSYDGTTYEQYF.

The table lists this clonotype with a few counts. The chain carries TRBV7-2 and TRBJ2-3, with 7 bases fitting TRBD1. The V and J ends lost 6 bases and 2 bases, in that order; junction bases with no gene match: 8. The CDR3 is made up of 15 amino acids. Germline values: CDR1 SGHTA, CDR2 FQGNSA. CDR3: CASRRPGQITDTQYF. CDR3 bases: TGTGCCAGCAGAAGACCGGGACAGATCACAGATACGCAGTATTTT.

In its sample, this clonotype was seen a few times. V gene TRBV5-8 combines with J gene TRBJ1-2; 7 bases agree with TRBD1. V was pared by 0 bases and J by 5 bases, with 13 bases of the junction left unmatched. Germline lookup yields CDR1 SGHTS and CDR2 YDEGEE. CDR3 length: 17 amino acids. The CDR3 sequence: CASSLEGAARTSYGYTF. For the CDR3, the DNA is TGTGCCAGCAGCTTGGAGGGGGCGGCCCGCACCTCTTATGGCTACACCTTC.

The chain has TRBV12-3 or TRBV12-4 and TRBJ2-1; weak D call: TRBD2 (6 bases). CDR3 length: 14 residues. V was pared by 10 bases and J by 9 bases, with 22 bases between. DNA of the CDR3: TGTGCCAACAGCCCAGGAGATCTAGCGAGTGAGCAGTTCTTC. Protein: CANSPGDLASEQFF.

This clonotype was recorded a few times. The chain carries TRBV20-1 and TRBJ1-1; the D gene is possibly TRBD1 (5 bases). The CDR3 length is 15 residues. V lost 3 bases, J lost 3 bases, and 17 bases lay in between. The germline V gene has CDR1 DFQATT and CDR2 SNEGSKA (reference sequence). This chain's CDR3 is CSASSPGGRDTEAFF. CDR3 DNA sequence: TGCAGTGCTAGCTCCCCTGGGGGTCGGGACACTGAAGCTTTCTTT.

This clonotype has more than one count but fewer than ten. This chain links TRBV27 with TRBJ2-7; 13 positions agree with TRBD2. This CDR3 has 15 residues. Germline CDR1 MNHEY, CDR2 SMNVEV (reference sequence). With V trimmed by 5 bases and J by 5 bases, 6 bases remained unmatched. CDR3 bases: TGTGCCAGCAGTCCCGGGACTAGCGGGACCAACGAGCAGTACTTC. Its protein product is CASSPGTSGTNEQYF.

This clonotype has more than one count but fewer than ten. This chain links TRBV29-1 with TRBJ2-1, with unresolved D. Trimming left V 4 bases short and J 3 bases short, with 10 bases between. CDR1 and CDR2 (germline): SQVTM, ANQGSEA. The CDR3 is 13 amino acids. CDR3 nucleotides: TGCAGCGTTGGGGTCGGAAACTACAATGAGCAGTTCTTC. Its translation: CSVGVGNYNEQFF.

The genes are TRBV28 and TRBJ1-1; D unresolved. V dropped 5 bases and J dropped 7 bases, with 5 bases sitting between them. The CDR3 contains 10 residues. The germline V gene has CDR1 MDHEN and CDR2 SYDVKM. CDR3 DNA: TGTGCCAGCAGTGGCTTTGAAGCTTTCTTT. It specifies CASSGFEAFF.

The J gene is TRBJ1-2, the V gene TRBV5-1, with TRBD1 as a possible D gene (5 bases). CDR3 length: 17 residues. The V gene's germline CDR1 is SGHRS and CDR2 YFSETQ. Trimming stripped 0 bases from V and 4 bases from J, with 19 bases between. The CDR3 here is CASSLGPGNPVSYGYTF. CDR3 bases: TGCGCCAGCAGCTTGGGCCCAGGGAACCCCGTGTCCTATGGCTACACCTTC.

The chain uses TRBV24-1 and TRBJ2-3; D may match TRBD1 or TRBD2 (5 bases each). The germline gives CDR1 KGHDR, CDR2 SFDVKD. Trimming removed 9 bases at V and 6 bases at J, with 15 bases between. This CDR3 contains 13 residues. CDR3 loop: CATETQEVDTQYF. The CDR3 DNA follows: TGTGCCACCGAGACACAGGAGGTGGATACGCAGTATTTT.